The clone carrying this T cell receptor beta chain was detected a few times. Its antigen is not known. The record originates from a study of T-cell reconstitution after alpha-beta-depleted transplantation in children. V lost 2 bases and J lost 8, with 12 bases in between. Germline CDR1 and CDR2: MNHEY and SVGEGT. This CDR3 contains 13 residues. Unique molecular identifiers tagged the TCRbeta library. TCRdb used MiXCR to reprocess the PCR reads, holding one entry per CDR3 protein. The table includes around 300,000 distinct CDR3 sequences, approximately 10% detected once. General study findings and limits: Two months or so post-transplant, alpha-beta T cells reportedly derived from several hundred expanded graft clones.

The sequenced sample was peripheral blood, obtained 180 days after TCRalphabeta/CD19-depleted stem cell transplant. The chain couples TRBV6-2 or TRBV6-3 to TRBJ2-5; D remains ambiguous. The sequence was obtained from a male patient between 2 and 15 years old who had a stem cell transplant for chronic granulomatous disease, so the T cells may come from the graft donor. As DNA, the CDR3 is TGTGCCAGCAGTTACGGCGATGTAGTCACCCAGTACTTC. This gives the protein CASSYGDVVTQYF.